This entry lists 15 T cell receptor beta chains sequenced from one sample in a study of T cells in Graves' hyperthyroidism and ophthalmopathy. The CDR3 regions of TCR beta were amplified from RNA transcripts. An initial round of RT-PCR targeting the TCR CDR3 relied on the HTBI primer set. Using its own MiXCR run on the multiplex PCR reads, TCRdb lists one record per CDR3 protein. The table shows approximately 420,000 distinct CDR3 sequences, with roughly 13% occurring only once. Sequenced material: blood. The receptors shown here come from a woman aged 18-35 years with Graves' hyperthyroidism.

There are a few counts of this clonotype. At one boundary the junction diverges from the germline segment, which might be a read error. The genes are TRBV27 and TRBJ2-3; TRBD2 aligns across 11 bases. CDR3 size: 16 residues. The germline CDR1 and CDR2 sequences are MNHEY and SMNVEV (reference sequence). CDR3 protein: CASGATSGRLFRTQYF. The CDR3 bases are TGTGCCAGCGGGGCCACTAGCGGGAGATTGTTTCGTACGCAATATTTT.

This chain uses TRBV12-3 or TRBV12-4 with TRBJ2-6, with 7 bases lining up with TRBD2. The ends lost 3 bases at V and 4 bases at J; junction bases unmatched: 9. This CDR3 is built from 17 residues. The CDR3 DNA reads as TGTGCCAGCAGTTTTGGTGGGGGGGGGAGGGGGGCCAACGTCCTGACTTTC. Encoded protein: CASSFGGGGRGANVLTF.

The J gene is TRBJ2-1, the V gene TRBV20-1, with no clear D. Trimming pared 5 bases from V and 0 bases from J, leaving 14 bases between. The V gene's germline CDR1 is DFQATT and CDR2 SNEGSKA (reference sequence). The CDR3 length is 15 residues. CDR3 sequence (DNA): TGCAGTGCTCCCCCGGGTAGCATCTCCTACAATGAGCAGTTCTTC. Its protein product is CSAPPGSISYNEQFF.

The chain recombines TRBV27 with TRBJ1-1; weak D call: TRBD1 (5 bases). V lost 0 bases to trimming and J lost 4 bases, with 15 bases between them. Germline CDR1 and CDR2: MNHEY and SMNVEV (reference sequence). This CDR3 has 16 amino acids. In DNA, the CDR3 is TGTGCCAGCAGTTTATCATTCGGGGGTGGGTTCACTGAAGCTTTCTTT. This translates into CASSLSFGGGFTEAFF.

The genes are TRBV27 and TRBJ1-4; TRBD1 matches 12 bases. The CDR3 is 16 amino acids. Germline CDR1 and CDR2: MNHEY and SMNVEV (reference sequence). J lost 8 bases, V lost 3 bases, and 7 bases had no gene match. The CDR3, as DNA: TGTGCCAGCAGTTTCCTAAGGGACAGGGGGCGAGAAAAACTGTTTTTT. This translates into CASSFLRDRGREKLFF.

J is TRBJ2-5 and V is TRBV20-1, with D possibly being TRBD2 (6 bases). This CDR3 comprises 12 residues. Deletions cut 4 bases from V and 13 bases from J, with 19 bases between. The germline V gene encodes CDR1 DFQATT and CDR2 SNEGSKA (reference sequence). CDR3: CSATGRRTVAYF. DNA of the CDR3: TGCAGTGCTACGGGGAGGCGGACGGTGGCGTACTTC.

Only a few counts were recorded for this clonotype. The CDR3 coding sequence is TGCGCCAGCAGCCAAGACGGAGCCACTAACTATGGCTACACCTTC. The encoded protein is CASSQDGATNYGYTF. This chain links TRBV4-1 with TRBJ1-2, with D hard to call. The CDR3 sequence is 15 residues long. Trimming pared 0 bases from V and 0 bases from J, leaving 8 bases between. From germline, CDR1 is MGHRA and CDR2 YSYEKL.

This clonotype has a count of ten or more. CDR3 DNA: TGTGCCAGCAGTGAACTCGGGGCAGGGGGAGCCTACGAGCAGTACTTC. This gives the protein CASSELGAGGAYEQYF. The V call is TRBV6-1, the J call TRBJ2-7; 7 bases line up with TRBD1. Germline values: CDR1 MNHNS, CDR2 SASEGT. J was trimmed by 2 bases and V by 2 bases; bases with no gene match: 9. The CDR3 loop spans 16 amino acids.

This clonotype has at least ten counts. The chain employs TRBV28 and TRBJ2-7, with D perhaps TRBD1 or TRBD2 (5 bases each). Trimming cost V 6 bases and J 6 bases, with 21 bases left between them. Germline V CDR1 and CDR2: MDHEN, SYDVKM. This CDR3 comprises 15 residues. The CDR3: CASSLGTGPMFEQYF. The CDR3 nucleotides read TGTGCCAGCAGCCTAGGGACCGGGCCTATGTTCGAGCAGTACTTC.

This clonotype showed up many times. The CDR3 coding sequence is TGTGCCAGCAGCCTTAAATGGGATAAACGGGGACTCTACTCCTACGAGCAGTACTTC. Encoded protein: CASSLKWDKRGLYSYEQYF. V gene TRBV13 combines with J gene TRBJ2-7, with D tentatively TRBD2 (6 bases). Trimming cost V 5 bases and J 0 bases, with 26 bases left between them. The germline gives CDR1 PRHDT, CDR2 FYEKMQ (reference sequence). The CDR3 totals 19 residues.

This clonotype was counted ten times or more. The J gene is TRBJ1-1, the V gene TRBV5-6, with TRBD1 identical over 8 bases. The CDR3 totals 15 residues. Germline V CDR1 and CDR2: SGHDT, YYEEEE. Trimming took 4 bases from V and 3 from J; bases not matched to a gene: 8. This chain's CDR3 is CASSLEPGGYTEAFF. The DNA of the CDR3 is TGTGCCAGCAGCCTCGAGCCAGGGGGCTACACTGAAGCTTTCTTT.

The rearrangement links TRBV7-6 to TRBJ1-1, with a tentative D call TRBD1 (6 bases). Germline V gives CDR1 SGHVS, CDR2 FNYEAQ. This CDR3 contains 16 residues. With 1 base removed from V and 0 bases from J, the gap between germline ends came to 12 bases. For the CDR3, the DNA is TGTGCCAGCAGCTTAGGAACAGGGCCTATGAACACTGAAGCTTTCTTT. The encoded protein is CASSLGTGPMNTEAFF.

The chain has TRBV28 and TRBJ2-1; TRBD2 matches 8 bases. V gave up 2 bases and J gave up 5 bases; unmatched junction bases: 8. This CDR3 has 16 residues. CDR1 is MDHEN, CDR2 SYDVKM, per germline. The DNA for the CDR3 is TGTGCCAGCAGTTTAACGACTAGCGAGACTCACAATGAGCAGTTCTTC. It encodes CASSLTTSETHNEQFF.

CDR3 sequence: CASILRDVGQPQHF. DNA of the CDR3: TGTGCCAGTATACTCCGGGACGTCGGTCAGCCCCAGCATTTT. The chain joins TRBV19 to TRBJ1-5, with TRBD1 as a possible D gene (5 bases). Germline CDR1 and CDR2: LNHDA and SQIVND (reference sequence). The CDR3 runs to 14 residues. V lost 7 bases to trimming and J lost 6 bases, with 16 bases between them.

The rearrangement joins TRBV19 to TRBJ1-5, with D perhaps matching TRBD1 (5 bases). The germline gives CDR1 LNHDA, CDR2 SQIVND (reference sequence). This CDR3 has 13 amino acids. V was pared by 7 bases and J by 5 bases, with 12 bases between. The CDR3, as DNA: TGTGCCAGTACCAGGGACGGCTATCAGCCCCAGCATTTT. This codes for CASTRDGYQPQHF. Full variable domain (missing parts from reference TRBV19 and TRBJ1-5): DGGITQSPKYLFRKEGQNVTLSCEQNLNHDAMYWYRQDPGQGLRLIYYSQIVNDFQKGDIAEGYSVSREKKESFPLTVTSAQKNPTAFYLCASTRDGYQPQHFGDGTRLSIL.